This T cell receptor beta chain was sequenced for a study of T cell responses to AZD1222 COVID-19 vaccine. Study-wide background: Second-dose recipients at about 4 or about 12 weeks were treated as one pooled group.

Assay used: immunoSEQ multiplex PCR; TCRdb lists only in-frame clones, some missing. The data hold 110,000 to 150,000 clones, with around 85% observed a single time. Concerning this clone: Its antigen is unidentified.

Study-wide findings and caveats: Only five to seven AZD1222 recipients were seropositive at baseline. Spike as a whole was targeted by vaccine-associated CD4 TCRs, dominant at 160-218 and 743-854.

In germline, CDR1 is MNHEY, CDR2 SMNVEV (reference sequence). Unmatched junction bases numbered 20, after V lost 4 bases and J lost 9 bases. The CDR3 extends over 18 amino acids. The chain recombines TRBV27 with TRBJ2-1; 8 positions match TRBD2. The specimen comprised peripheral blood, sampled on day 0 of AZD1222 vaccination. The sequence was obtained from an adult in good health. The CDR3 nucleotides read TGTGCCAGCAGTTCCCGTAGCCGGGAGGGCCTTTATAAAGGTGAGCAGTTCTTC. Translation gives CASSSRSREGLYKGEQFF.